The present TCR beta chain was sequenced within a study of tumor-infiltrating lymphocytes in localized non-small cell lung cancer (dated by TCRdb to the early 2020s). General notes on the study: The cohort covered several histologies, both smokers and never-smokers, and patients whose samples were collected after neoadjuvant chemotherapy. Each patient provided resected tumor tissue plus uninvolved lung tissue from the same patient, with the uninvolved lung tissue described as non-adjacent to the tumor. The same patients underwent several integrated assays, with TCR sequencing performed together with flow cytometry, multiplex immunofluorescence, RNA-seq, exome sequencing and proteomics. The overall ICON cohort was composed of 150 or so surgical patients with localized non-small cell lung cancer whose tumors were resected. For 55 to 70 patients, immunoSEQ T-cell fraction was compared between paired tumor and uninvolved lung. The full study reports these points: The TCR-derived T-cell fraction showed no difference between the flow cytometry-defined immunotypes IM1 (good prognosis) and IM2 (poor prognosis). Assay coverage varied across patients depending on available tissue quantity, so only a subset of the cohort had TCR sequencing. Higher T cell infiltration in tumors than in uninvolved lung tissue was supported by TCRbeta sequencing, consistent with immunofluorescence CD3 counts. Because different assays used different pieces of the same tissue, intratumor heterogeneity could not be separated from technical variation.

The first patient joined ICON in 2016, and enrollment wrapped up when the last patient was enrolled in late 2018. In a subcohort of 60 to 85 patients, fresh tumor and matched uninvolved tissue were collected for in-depth immune analyses, with TCR sequencing among those analyses. DNA isolated from bulk tissue, without cell sorting, was used for TCR sequencing. A word on this clone: Its antigen is not yet known. No clone much larger than this one lies a single base away; base qualities are absent.

The T-cell fraction in tumor and uninvolved lung tissue was provided by TCR sequencing with the immunoSEQ assay. The authors processed their data as follows. For survival analysis, patients were split into high (upper tertile) and low (lower two tertiles) T-cell fraction groups and compared by log-rank test. Paired tumor versus uninvolved lung differences in T-cell fraction were tested with a signed-rank test. TCRdb re-hosts the immuneACCESS table, in-frame sequences only. Its copies lack some clones; in the studies checked, an unresolved V gene accounts for under half of them, and the cause for the rest is not known. From that table come the V and J calls and clone size; the DNA was used to work out D and trimming. Present in this sample are under 2,500 clones, about 53% of which were seen just once. More than 10% of the sample goes to the ten largest clones. Including the terminal cysteine and phenylalanine, the CDR3 comprises 13 residues. The read is trimmed to its CDR3 DNA, 39 bases read in frame from base 1. The germline V gene supplies CDR1 SGHRS and CDR2 YFSETQ. V sheds 0 bases and J sheds 3 bases, leaving 6 bases between their ends.

The receptor was isolated from a human donor with non-small cell lung cancer. Some clones in this sample may be carry-over from other donors' samples. The receptor chain draws on TRBV5-1 and TRBJ1-1; the D segment cannot be called with confidence. The material sequenced was uninvolved lung tissue not adjacent to the tumor. Here is the DNA: TGCGCCAGCAGCTTGGTTGGGGACACTGAAGCTTTCTTT. Translated, this gives CASSLVGDTEAFF.